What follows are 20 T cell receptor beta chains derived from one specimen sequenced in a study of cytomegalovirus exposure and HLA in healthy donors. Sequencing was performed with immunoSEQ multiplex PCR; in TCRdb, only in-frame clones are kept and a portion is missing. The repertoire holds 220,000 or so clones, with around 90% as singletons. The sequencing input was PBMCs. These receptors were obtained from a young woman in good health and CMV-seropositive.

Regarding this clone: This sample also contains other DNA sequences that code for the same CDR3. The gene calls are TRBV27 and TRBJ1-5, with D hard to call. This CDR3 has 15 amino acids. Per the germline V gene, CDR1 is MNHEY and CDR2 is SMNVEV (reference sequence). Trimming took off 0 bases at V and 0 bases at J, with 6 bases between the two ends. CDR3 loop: CASSLSGSSNQPQHF. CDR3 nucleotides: TGTGCCAGCAGTTTATCGGGCAGTAGCAATCAGCCCCAGCATTTT.

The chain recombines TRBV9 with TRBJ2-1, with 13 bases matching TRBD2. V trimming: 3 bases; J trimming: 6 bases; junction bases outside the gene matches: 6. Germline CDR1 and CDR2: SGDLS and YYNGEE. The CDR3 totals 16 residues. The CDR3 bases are TGTGCCAGCAGCGCGACCGGGACTAGCGGGACCAATGAGCAGTTCTTC. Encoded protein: CASSATGTSGTNEQFF. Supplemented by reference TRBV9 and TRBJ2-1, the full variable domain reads DSGVTQTPKHLITATGQRVTLRCSPRSGDLSVYWYQQSLDQGLQFLIQYYNGEERAKGNILERFSAQQFPDLHSELNLSSLELGDSALYFCASSATGTSGTNEQFFGPGTRLTVL.

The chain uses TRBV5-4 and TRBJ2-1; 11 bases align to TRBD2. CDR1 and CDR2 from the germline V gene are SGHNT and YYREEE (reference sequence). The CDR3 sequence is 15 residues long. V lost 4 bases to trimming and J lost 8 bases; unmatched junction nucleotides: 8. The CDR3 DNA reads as TGTGCCAGCAGCCCCACTAGCGGGAGTAGGTATGAGCAGTTCTTC. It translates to CASSPTSGSRYEQFF.

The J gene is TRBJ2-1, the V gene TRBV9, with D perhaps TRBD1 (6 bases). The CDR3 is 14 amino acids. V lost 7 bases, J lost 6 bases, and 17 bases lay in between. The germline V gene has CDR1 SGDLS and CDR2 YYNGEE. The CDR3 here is CASHPGDISNEQFF. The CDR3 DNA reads TGTGCCAGCCACCCCGGGGACATTTCCAATGAGCAGTTCTTC.

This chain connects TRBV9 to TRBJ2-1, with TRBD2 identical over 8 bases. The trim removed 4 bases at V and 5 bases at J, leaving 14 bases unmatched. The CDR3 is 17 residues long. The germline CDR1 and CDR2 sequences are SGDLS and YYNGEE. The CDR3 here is CASSPGGLALGHNEQFF. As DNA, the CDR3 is TGTGCCAGCAGCCCCGGTGGACTAGCATTGGGACACAATGAGCAGTTCTTC.

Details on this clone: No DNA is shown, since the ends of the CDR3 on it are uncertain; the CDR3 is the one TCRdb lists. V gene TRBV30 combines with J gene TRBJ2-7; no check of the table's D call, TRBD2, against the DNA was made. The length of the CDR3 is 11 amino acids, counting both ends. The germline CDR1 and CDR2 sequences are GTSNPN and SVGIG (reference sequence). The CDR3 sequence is CAWSVAGGTYF.

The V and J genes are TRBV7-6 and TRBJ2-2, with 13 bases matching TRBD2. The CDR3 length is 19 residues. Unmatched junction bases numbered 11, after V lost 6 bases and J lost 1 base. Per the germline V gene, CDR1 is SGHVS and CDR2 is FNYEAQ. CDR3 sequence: CASSPGTSGTSRNTGELFF. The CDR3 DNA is TGTGCCAGCAGTCCCGGGACTAGCGGGACCTCGAGGAACACCGGGGAGCTGTTTTTT. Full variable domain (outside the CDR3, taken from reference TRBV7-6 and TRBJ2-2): GAGVSQSPRYKVTKRGQDVALRCDPISGHVSLYWYRQALGQGPEFLTYFNYEAQQDKSGLPNDRFSAERPEGSISTLTIQRTEQRDSAMYRCASSPGTSGTSRNTGELFFGEGSRLTVL.

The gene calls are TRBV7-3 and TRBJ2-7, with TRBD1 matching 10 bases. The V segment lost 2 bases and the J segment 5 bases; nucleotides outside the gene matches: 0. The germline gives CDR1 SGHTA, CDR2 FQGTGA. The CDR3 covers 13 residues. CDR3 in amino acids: CASSLGTGDEQYF. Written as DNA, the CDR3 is TGTGCCAGCAGCTTAGGGACAGGGGACGAGCAGTACTTC. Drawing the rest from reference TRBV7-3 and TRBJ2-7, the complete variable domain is GAGVSQTPSNKVTEKGKYVELRCDPISGHTALYWYRQSLGQGPEFLIYFQGTGAADDSGLPNDRFFAVRPEGSVSTLKIQRTERGDSAVYLCASSLGTGDEQYFGPGTRLTVT.

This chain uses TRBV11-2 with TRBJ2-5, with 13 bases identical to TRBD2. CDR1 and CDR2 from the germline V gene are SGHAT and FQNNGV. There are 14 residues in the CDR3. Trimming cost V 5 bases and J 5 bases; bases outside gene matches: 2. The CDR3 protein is CASSQGLAGETQYF. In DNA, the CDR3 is TGTGCCAGCAGCCAGGGACTAGCGGGGGAGACCCAGTACTTC.

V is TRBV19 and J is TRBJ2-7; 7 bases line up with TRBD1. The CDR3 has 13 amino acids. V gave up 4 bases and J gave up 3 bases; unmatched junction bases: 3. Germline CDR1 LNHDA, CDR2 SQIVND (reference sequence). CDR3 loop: CASSTGQNYEQYF. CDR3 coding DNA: TGTGCCAGTAGTACGGGACAGAACTACGAGCAGTACTTC.

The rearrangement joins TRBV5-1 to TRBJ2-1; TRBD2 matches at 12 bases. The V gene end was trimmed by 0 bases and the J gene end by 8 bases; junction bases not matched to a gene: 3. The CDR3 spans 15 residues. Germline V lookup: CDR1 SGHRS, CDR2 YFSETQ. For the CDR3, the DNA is TGCGCCAGCAGCTTGGAGTCTAGCGGGAGGGATGAGCAGTTCTTC. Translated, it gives CASSLESSGRDEQFF.

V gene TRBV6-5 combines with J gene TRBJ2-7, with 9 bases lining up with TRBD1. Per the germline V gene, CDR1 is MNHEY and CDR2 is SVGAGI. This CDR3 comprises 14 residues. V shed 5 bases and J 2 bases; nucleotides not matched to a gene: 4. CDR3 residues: CASSAGQGAYEQYF. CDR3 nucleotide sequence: TGTGCCAGCAGTGCGGGACAGGGAGCCTACGAGCAGTACTTC.

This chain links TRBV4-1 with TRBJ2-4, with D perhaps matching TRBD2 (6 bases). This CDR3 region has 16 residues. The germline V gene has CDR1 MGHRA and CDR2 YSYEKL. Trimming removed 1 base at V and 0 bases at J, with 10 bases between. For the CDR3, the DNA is TGCGCCAGCAGCCAAGCGGCGGGATTAGCCAAAAACATTCAGTACTTC. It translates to CASSQAAGLAKNIQYF.

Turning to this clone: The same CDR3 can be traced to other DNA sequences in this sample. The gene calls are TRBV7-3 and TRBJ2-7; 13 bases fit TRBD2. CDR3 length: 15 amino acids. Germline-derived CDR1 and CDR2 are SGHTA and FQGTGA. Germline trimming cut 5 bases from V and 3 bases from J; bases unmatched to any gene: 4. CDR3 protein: CASSPTSGGYYEQYF. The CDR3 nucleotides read TGTGCCAGCAGCCCGACTAGCGGGGGGTACTACGAGCAGTACTTC.

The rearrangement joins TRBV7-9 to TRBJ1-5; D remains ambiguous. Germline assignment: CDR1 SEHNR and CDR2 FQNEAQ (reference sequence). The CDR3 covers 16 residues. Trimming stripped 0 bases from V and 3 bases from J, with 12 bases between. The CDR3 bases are TGTGCCAGCAGCTTAGCGGGAGGGAGTATCAATCAGCCCCAGCATTTT. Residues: CASSLAGGSINQPQHF.

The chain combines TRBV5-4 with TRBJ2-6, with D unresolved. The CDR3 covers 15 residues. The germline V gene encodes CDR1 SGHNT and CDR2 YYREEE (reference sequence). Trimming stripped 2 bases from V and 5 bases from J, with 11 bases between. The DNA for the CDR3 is TGTGCCAGCAGCTTAGACATGGGCTGGGCCAACGTCCTGACTTTC. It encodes CASSLDMGWANVLTF.

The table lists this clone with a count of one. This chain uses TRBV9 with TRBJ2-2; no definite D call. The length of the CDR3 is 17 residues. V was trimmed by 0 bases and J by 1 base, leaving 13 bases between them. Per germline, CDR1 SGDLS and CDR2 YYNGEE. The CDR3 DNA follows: TGTGCCAGCAGCGTAGATCCCTTTAGTCAGAACACCGGGGAGCTGTTTTTT. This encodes CASSVDPFSQNTGELFF.

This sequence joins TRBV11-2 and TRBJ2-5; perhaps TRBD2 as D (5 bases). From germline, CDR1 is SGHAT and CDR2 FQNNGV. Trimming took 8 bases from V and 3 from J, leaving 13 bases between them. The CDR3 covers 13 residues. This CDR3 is CASSSTGKETQYF. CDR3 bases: TGTGCCAGCTCTAGCACGGGGAAAGAGACCCAGTACTTC.

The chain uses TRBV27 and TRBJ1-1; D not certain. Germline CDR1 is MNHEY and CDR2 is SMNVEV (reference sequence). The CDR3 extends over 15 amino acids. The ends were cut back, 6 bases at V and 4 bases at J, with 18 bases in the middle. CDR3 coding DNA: TGTGCCAGCAGCCCGGGAGCCATCTCCCTCACTGAAGCTTTCTTT. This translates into CASSPGAISLTEAFF.

The CDR3 bases are TGCGCCAGCAGCAAGGGGACAAGGAACACTGAAGCTTTCTTT. It yields the protein CASSKGTRNTEAFF. The chain couples TRBV5-1 to TRBJ1-1; maybe TRBD1 (6 bases). With 4 bases removed from V and 1 base from J, the gap between germline ends came to 11 bases. The CDR3 runs to 14 residues. Germline V gene data show CDR1 as SGHRS and CDR2 as YFSETQ.